This T cell receptor beta chain was obtained from a study of T cells in Graves' hyperthyroidism and ophthalmopathy. About the research overall: Sampling of peripheral blood happened at initial diagnosis, prior to any treatment.

This clonotype was detected ten times or more. Its antigen remains unidentified. The TCR beta CDR3 regions underwent amplification using RNA transcripts as the source. The TCR CDR3 was amplified in a first-round RT-PCR using the HTBI primer set. TCRdb processed the multiplex PCR reads anew with MiXCR; each CDR3 protein has one entry. In the table there are around 700,000 distinct CDR3 sequences, roughly 20% of which are singletons. Notes on the study in general: A median roughly six months before onset, the model predicted ophthalmopathy.

Sample: blood. The clonotype originates from a woman between 50 and 59 years old with Graves' hyperthyroidism that later progressed to Graves' ophthalmopathy.

CDR3 sequence reads: CASSPRRGDMYQETQYF. In DNA form, the CDR3 reads TGTGCCAGCAGCCCGAGGCGGGGGGATATGTACCAAGAGACCCAGTACTTC. This chain joins TRBV3-1 and TRBJ2-5; 8 bases match TRBD2. The germline V gene encodes CDR1 LGHDT and CDR2 YNNKEL (reference sequence). V trimming: 4 bases; J trimming: 0 bases; junction bases outside the gene matches: 10. The CDR3 loop spans 17 amino acids.